This paragraph covers one T cell receptor (beta chain) sequence. The germline gives CDR1 MNHNY, CDR2 SVGAGI (reference sequence). The CDR3 totals 14 residues. The V end lost 6 bases, the J end lost 4 bases, and 13 bases lay between the germline ends. Repertoires were generated with immunoSEQ multiplex PCR, while TCRdb's copy carries only in-frame clones and drops some. The sample yields some 500,000 clones, 90% to 96% seen once. The sample originates from a study of shared clonotypes between healthy human individuals. The receptor was isolated from a woman aged 30 to 39 in good health. Sequencing input: naive CD4+ T cells sorted from blood. The sample's subset: CD45RA+ positively selected. The V gene is TRBV6-6, the J gene TRBJ1-5; a weak D match, TRBD1 (6 bases). CDR3: CASSQDRTNQPQHF. DNA for the CDR3: TGTGCCAGCAGCCAGGACAGAACAAATCAGCCCCAGCATTTT.